This T cell receptor beta chain comes out of a study of T cells in localized non-small cell lung cancer. Sequenced by immunoSEQ multiplex PCR; TCRdb stores in-frame clones only, minus some. The sample contains some 32,000 clones, under 95% of which appear only once. Study observations and caveats: Of the tissues analyzed, uninvolved adjacent lung showed maximal T cell clonality, greater than tumor. It remains possible that heterogeneity exists, since only one tumor region was sequenced. Appearing in adjacent lung were a median approximately 50 of the top 100 tumor clones.

This clone was counted a few times. Its antigen remains unidentified. Germline V gene lookup returns CDR1 SGHNT and CDR2 YYREEE (reference sequence). Trimming took off 3 bases at V and 2 bases at J, with 9 bases between the two ends. This CDR3 spans 14 amino acids. This chain connects TRBV5-4 to TRBJ1-5; D remains ambiguous. The sequence came from a woman aged 40-69 years with stage I lung adenocarcinoma. This sample comprised peripheral blood, obtained before any cancer treatment. CDR3 residues: CASSSYGGNQPQHF. CDR3 nucleotides: TGTGCCAGCAGCTCTTACGGTGGCAATCAGCCCCAGCATTTT.